This T cell receptor beta chain was captured by sequencing in a study of T-cell memory formation after mild COVID-19. A few counts support this clonotype. V was trimmed by 0 bases and J by 6 bases, leaving 8 bases between them. The CDR3 is made up of 14 amino acids. CDR1 is MGHRA and CDR2 is YSYEKL in the germline V gene. TCRdb passed the 5' RACE reads through MiXCR, listing each CDR3 protein once. The profile shows almost 550,000 distinct CDR3 sequences, around 21% of them singletons. Material: PBMCs or a T cell subset sorted from them (not recorded which). This chain joins TRBV4-1 and TRBJ2-2, with unresolved D. The TCR sequence derives from an adult woman who had mild COVID-19 (a few samples of this study predate the infection). Cell type and time point are not known. The CDR3 loop reads CASSQDQFSGELFF. The CDR3 DNA sequence: TGCGCCAGCAGCCAAGACCAGTTCTCCGGGGAGCTGTTTTTT.